Following are 27 T cell receptor beta chains from one sample sequenced in a study of T cell responses to AZD1222 COVID-19 vaccine. The method was immunoSEQ multiplex PCR; TCRdb's version includes in-frame clones alone and lacks a portion of them. The sample has 150,000 to 200,000 clones, 90% seen once. This specimen consisted of peripheral blood, obtained 28 days after the second AZD1222 dose. The origin of the receptors is an adult who received the AZD1222 COVID-19 vaccine.

The genes are TRBV28 and TRBJ1-5; D unresolved. This CDR3 is built from 13 residues. V was cut by 1 base and J by 5 bases, with 6 bases left in between. CDR1 and CDR2 (germline): MDHEN, SYDVKM. CDR3 protein: CASSLSTDQPQHF. The CDR3 DNA reads TGTGCCAGCAGTTTATCTACGGATCAGCCCCAGCATTTT.

The rearrangement uses TRBV10-3 and TRBJ1-3; D is uncertain. Trimming shortened V by 2 bases and J by 4 bases, and 9 bases separated the two germline ends. This CDR3 region has 14 residues. Germline loops: CDR1 ENHRY, CDR2 SYGVKD. The CDR3 bases are TGTGCCATCAGTGAGGGGGTACCAGGAAACACCATATATTTT. Translation: CAISEGVPGNTIYF.

The chain links TRBV5-3 to TRBJ1-5, with D hard to call. TRBV5-3 is an ORF, and what it does is uncertain. Trimming shortened V by 2 bases and J by 4 bases, and 13 bases separated the two germline ends. The CDR3 consists of 15 residues. The CDR3 is CARSFGTGPNQPQHF. In nucleotides, the CDR3 is TGTGCCAGAAGCTTCGGCACCGGCCCGAATCAGCCCCAGCATTTT.

The V and J genes are TRBV5-1 and TRBJ2-7; D remains unclear. Germline V gives CDR1 SGHRS, CDR2 YFSETQ. The CDR3 runs 12 residues. The V and J ends lost 4 bases and 3 bases respectively, with 8 bases between them. The CDR3 DNA reads TGCGCCAGCAGCCAGTCCCACTACGAGCAGTACTTC. Translating it yields CASSQSHYEQYF.

As concerns this clone: The CDR3 does not close with the conserved phenylalanine or tryptophan, likely indicating a read error. The V and J genes are TRBV28 and TRBJ1-2, with D possibly TRBD1 on 5 matching bases. This CDR3 is 15 amino acids long. V lost 2 bases and J 3 bases, leaving 13 bases between the germline ends. CDR1 MDHEN and CDR2 SYDVKM come from the germline V gene. CDR3 protein: CASSLSPSRDYGYTL. CDR3 nucleotides: TGTGCCAGCAGTTTAAGTCCCTCCAGGGACTATGGCTACACCCTC.

This sequence joins TRBV5-8 and TRBJ1-2, with a weak D call TRBD1 (5 bases). The CDR3 spans 15 residues. The V gene lost 1 base and the J gene lost 6 bases, with 16 bases spanning the gap. Germline CDR1 reads SGHTS; CDR2 reads YDEGEE. The CDR3 DNA reads as TGTGCCAGCAGCTTGCGACGCGGGGCGTCTAATGGCTACACCTTC. It specifies CASSLRRGASNGYTF. Combining the CDR3 with reference TRBV5-8 and TRBJ1-2 gives the whole variable domain EAGVTQSPTHLIKTRGQQATLRCSPISGHTSVYWYQQALGLGLQFLLWYDEGEERNRGNFPPRFSGRQFPNYSSELNVNALELEDSALYLCASSLRRGASNGYTFGSGTRLTVV.

The chain combines TRBV24-1 with TRBJ2-2; a possible D gene is TRBD2 (5 bases). V was cut by 6 bases and J by 0 bases, with 10 bases left in between. This CDR3 has 15 amino acids. CDR1 KGHDR and CDR2 SFDVKD come from the germline V gene. The CDR3 here is CATSPEGTNTGELFF. In DNA form, the CDR3 reads TGTGCCACCAGTCCCGAGGGCACGAACACCGGGGAGCTGTTTTTT.

CDR3 bases: TGTGCCAGCAGCTCCCAGCCGATGGGGGGCAATGAGCAGTTCTTC. As protein: CASSSQPMGGNEQFF. This chain uses TRBV7-2 with TRBJ2-1; TRBD2 is a possible D gene (6 bases). Trimming shortened V by 4 bases and J by 6 bases, and 16 bases separated the two germline ends. The germline CDR1 and CDR2 sequences are SGHTA and FQGNSA. The CDR3 consists of 15 residues.

The CDR3 DNA sequence: TGTGCCAGCAGCCAACGCGGAAACTCCTACGAGCAGTACTTC. Amino acids: CASSQRGNSYEQYF. The chain couples TRBV3-1 (or the pseudogene TRBV3-2) to TRBJ2-7; D gene ambiguous. V was pared by 2 bases and J by 0 bases, with 8 bases between. Germline CDR1 LGHDT, CDR2 YNNKEL (reference sequence). The CDR3 extends over 14 amino acids.

V usage is TRBV3-1 (or the pseudogene TRBV3-2) and J usage is TRBJ2-3, with TRBD1 matching over 8 bases. Per germline, CDR1 LGHDT and CDR2 YNNKEL (reference sequence). V trimming: 4 bases; J trimming: 5 bases; junction bases outside the gene matches: 8. This CDR3 spans 15 amino acids. CDR3 bases: TGTGCCAGCAGCCTATCGGACAGGGCTGGAGATACGCAGTATTTT. Translating gives CASSLSDRAGDTQYF.

The V and J genes are TRBV4-1 and TRBJ1-1, with 8 bases that match TRBD1. With V trimmed by 1 base and J by 4 bases, 8 bases remained unmatched. The CDR3 totals 16 residues. In germline, CDR1 is MGHRA, CDR2 YSYEKL. The CDR3 nucleotides are TGCGCCAGCAGCCAAGTTGGGACAGGCCTCAGCACTGAAGCTTTCTTT. This codes for CASSQVGTGLSTEAFF.

The table lists this clone with a count of one. A read error may produce the germline difference seen at one junction end. CDR3 sequence reads: CASRLGGGYNSPLHF. Here the CDR3 DNA reads TGTGCCAGCAGGTTGGGCGGGGGCTATAATTCACCCCTCCACTTT. The V and J genes are TRBV5-8 and TRBJ1-6, with D possibly being TRBD1 (5 bases). Germline CDR1 SGHTS, CDR2 YDEGEE. CDR3 length: 15 residues.

The rearrangement links TRBV3-1 (or the pseudogene TRBV3-2) to TRBJ1-5; D is possibly TRBD1 (5 bases). Per the germline V gene, CDR1 is LGHDT and CDR2 is YNNKEL (reference sequence). The CDR3 runs to 15 residues. V was cut by 1 base and J by 1 base, with 8 bases left in between. CDR3 in amino acids: CASSQGQTSNQPQHF. The CDR3 DNA follows: TGTGCCAGCAGCCAAGGACAGACCAGCAATCAGCCCCAGCATTTT.

The chain recombines TRBV10-3 with TRBJ1-2, with D unclear. The V end was cut by 0 bases, the J end by 8 bases, with 7 bases between. The CDR3 has 12 residues. Germline V gene data show CDR1 as ENHRY and CDR2 as SYGVKD. CDR3 loop: CAISESRKGYTF. The CDR3 DNA reads TGTGCCATCAGTGAGTCGAGGAAAGGCTACACCTTC.

The chain is built from TRBV6-2 or TRBV6-3 and TRBJ2-7; TRBD1 or TRBD2 may be the D gene (6 bases each). V lost 2 bases and J 6 bases, leaving 17 bases between the germline ends. CDR3 length equals 15 residues. Per the germline V gene, CDR1 is MNHEY and CDR2 is SVGEGT. DNA of the CDR3: TGTGCCAGCAGTTACGGGGGCGCGGGGCAGCGCGAGCAGTACTTC. Amino acids: CASSYGGAGQREQYF.

J is TRBJ1-1 and V is TRBV30, with 9 positions matching TRBD1. The CDR3 spans 15 residues. The germline gives CDR1 GTSNPN, CDR2 SVGIG (reference sequence). The J segment lost 0 bases and the V segment lost 3 bases, leaving 5 bases of the junction unmatched. The CDR3 here is CAWRYRDRVNTEAFF. In DNA form, the CDR3 reads TGTGCCTGGAGGTACCGGGACAGGGTGAACACTGAAGCTTTCTTT.

The rearrangement links TRBV11-2 to TRBJ1-1; D ambiguous. Germline V gene sequence: CDR1 SGHAT, CDR2 FQNNGV. The CDR3 is 16 amino acids. The V and J ends lost 5 bases and 1 base respectively, with 17 bases between them. This chain's CDR3 is CASSPLAGKGNTEAFF. The CDR3 nucleotides read TGTGCCAGCAGCCCCCTTGCGGGAAAGGGGAACACTGAAGCTTTCTTT.

This chain links TRBV4-1 with TRBJ2-3, with 13 bases aligning to TRBD2. The V segment lost 2 bases and the J segment 2 bases; nucleotides outside the gene matches: 7. The CDR3 is 18 residues long. The germline gives CDR1 MGHRA, CDR2 YSYEKL. DNA for the CDR3: TGCGCCAGCAGCCAATTGAAAGGACTAGCGGGAGTCACAGATACGCAGTATTTT. It is translated as CASSQLKGLAGVTDTQYF.

The V and J genes are TRBV11-2 and TRBJ1-5; D may be TRBD1 (5 bases). The CDR3 consists of 15 residues. Germline lookup yields CDR1 SGHAT and CDR2 FQNNGV. Between the trimmed V and J ends, which lost 2 bases and 3 bases, there was a span of 11 bases. CDR3 loop: CASSLQGGVNQPQHF. The CDR3 DNA follows: TGTGCCAGCAGCTTACAGGGTGGGGTCAATCAGCCCCAGCATTTT.

The chain combines TRBV18 with TRBJ2-1; no clear D gene. The CDR3 extends over 15 amino acids. Trimming took 4 bases from V and 6 from J, leaving 16 bases between them. The germline gives CDR1 KGHSH, CDR2 LQKENI. The CDR3 loop is CASSRDVAQPNEQFF. The CDR3 coding sequence is TGTGCCAGCTCACGAGACGTTGCACAGCCCAATGAGCAGTTCTTC.

V is TRBV1 and J is TRBJ2-1; the table's D call TRBD2 went unverified against the DNA. TRBV1 is given as a pseudogene. This CDR3 spans 15 amino acids. The CDR3 bases are TGCACCAGCAGCCAAGAGCGGAGACCCTACTCTACTTCGTTCTTC. As protein: CTSSQERRPYSTSFF.

V gene TRBV10-3 combines with J gene TRBJ1-3, with 12 bases matching TRBD1. Germline V gene lookup returns CDR1 ENHRY and CDR2 SYGVKD. V lost 10 bases, J lost 4 bases, and 8 bases stayed unmatched. CDR3 length: 15 amino acids. As DNA, the CDR3 is TGTGCCAGCTCCCGGGACAGGGGGCTCGGAAACACCATATATTTT. Its protein product is CASSRDRGLGNTIYF.

V usage is TRBV18 and J usage is TRBJ1-4; maybe TRBD1 (5 bases). V was cut by 1 base and J by 6 bases, with 12 bases left in between. Looked up from germline, CDR1 is KGHSH and CDR2 is LQKENI. This CDR3 has 15 amino acids. The CDR3 DNA follows: TGTGCCAGCTCACCACGCACGGGAGGGGATGAAAAACTGTTTTTT. The encoded protein is CASSPRTGGDEKLFF.

The chain couples TRBV6-6 to TRBJ2-5, with 8 bases fitting TRBD2. CDR3 length: 18 residues. With 6 bases clipped from V and 5 bases from J, the junction kept 20 bases outside the gene matches. Germline CDR1 and CDR2: MNHNY and SVGAGI (reference sequence). CDR3 sequence (DNA): TGTGCCAGCAGCCGAAGGAGTGGGCGGGGGGTCCCACGGGAGACCCAGTACTTC. Its protein is CASSRRSGRGVPRETQYF.

V usage is TRBV9 and J usage is TRBJ2-3; 8 bases fit TRBD2. The CDR3 spans 16 residues. With 0 bases clipped from V and 1 base from J, the junction kept 4 bases outside the gene matches. Germline V gives CDR1 SGDLS, CDR2 YYNGEE. The CDR3 DNA reads as TGTGCCAGCAGCGTAGGGGGTAGCGGGGGCACAGATACGCAGTATTTT. Protein product: CASSVGGSGGTDTQYF.

V gene TRBV19 combines with J gene TRBJ2-1, with D possibly matching TRBD2 (6 bases). Germline loops: CDR1 LNHDA, CDR2 SQIVND (reference sequence). CDR3 size: 16 residues. Trimming shortened V by 3 bases and J by 3 bases, and 15 bases separated the two germline ends. CDR3 sequence (DNA): TGTGCCAGTAGTATGGGAGGTCAGGGAAACTACAATGAGCAGTTCTTC. Its protein product is CASSMGGQGNYNEQFF.

V and J are TRBV7-2 and TRBJ2-3; 7 bases fit TRBD2. J gave up 2 bases and V 0 bases, and 5 bases lay outside the gene matches. The germline V gene encodes CDR1 SGHTA and CDR2 FQGNSA. The CDR3 sequence is 16 residues long. The CDR3 loop reads CASSLAAGMITDTQYF. The CDR3 DNA sequence: TGTGCCAGCAGCTTAGCAGCGGGAATGATCACAGATACGCAGTATTTT.